This record covers a single T cell receptor beta chain. Its antigen remains unknown. MiXCR was run by TCRdb on the reads, yielding one entry per CDR3 protein. Of 550,000 to 700,000 distinct CDR3 sequences in the sample, about 40% were seen once. This specimen belongs to a study of T cell repertoires in cytomegalovirus infection. As for the study in general: Recently identified HLA-C-restricted CMV epitopes and well-studied HLA-B-restricted CMV epitopes were used by the study. From public TCR beta signatures came an indication of both CMV infection and matching HLA type. Notes on the study in general: In two of eight donors, the top clonotype was HLA-C-restricted CMV-specific. There were carriers of CMV plus the relevant HLA, and cumulative public TCR beta family frequency identified them.

The germline gives CDR1 DFQATT, CDR2 SNEGSKA (reference sequence). The CDR3 consists of 11 residues. Trimming removed 3 bases from V and 3 bases from J, with 6 bases in between. The receptor comes from a human donor in good health (CMV status not recorded). Some clones in this sample may be carry-over from other donors' samples. The rearrangement uses TRBV20-1 and TRBJ2-7; D gene unclear. The sample in question was cultured PBMCs, obtained from culture after CMV antigen stimulation. The CDR3 loop reads CSASLLYEQYF. CDR3 nucleotide sequence: TGCAGTGCTAGTTTGCTCTACGAGCAGTACTTC.